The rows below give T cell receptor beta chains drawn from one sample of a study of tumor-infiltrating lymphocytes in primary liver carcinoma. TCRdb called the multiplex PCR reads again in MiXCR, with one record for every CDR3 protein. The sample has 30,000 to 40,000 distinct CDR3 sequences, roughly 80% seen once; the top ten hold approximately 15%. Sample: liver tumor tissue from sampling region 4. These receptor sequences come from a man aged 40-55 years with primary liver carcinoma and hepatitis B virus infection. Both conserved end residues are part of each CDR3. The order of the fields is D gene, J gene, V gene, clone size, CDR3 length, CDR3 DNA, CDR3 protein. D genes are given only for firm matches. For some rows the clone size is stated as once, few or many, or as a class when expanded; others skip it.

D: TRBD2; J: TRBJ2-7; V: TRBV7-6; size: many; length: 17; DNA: TGTGCCAGCAGCTTAGCGGTGACTAGCGGGAGCCCCTACGAGCAGTACTTC; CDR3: CASSLAVTSGSPYEQYF
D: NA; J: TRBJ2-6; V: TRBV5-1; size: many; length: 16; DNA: TGCGCCAGCAGCTTGGCCATCGCCGGTGGGGCCAACGTCCTGACTTTC; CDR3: CASSLAIAGGANVLTF
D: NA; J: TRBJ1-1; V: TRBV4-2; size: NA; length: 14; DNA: TGTGCAGGCATCCAAGATCGGGGGAACACTGAAGCTTTCTTT; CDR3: CAGIQDRGNTEAFF
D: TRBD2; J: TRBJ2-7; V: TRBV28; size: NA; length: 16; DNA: TGTGCCAGCAGTTACATCCCAACTAGCGGGAAAAACGAGCAGTACTTC; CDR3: CASSYIPTSGKNEQYF
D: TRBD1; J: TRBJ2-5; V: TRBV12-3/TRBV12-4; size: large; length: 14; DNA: TGTGCCAGCGCTCAGGGACAGTCCCAAGAGACCCAGTACTTC; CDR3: CASAQGQSQETQYF
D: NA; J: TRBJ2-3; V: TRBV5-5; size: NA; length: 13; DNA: TGTGCCAGCAGCTCGGCTAATTGGGATACGCAGTATTTT; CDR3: CASSSANWDTQYF
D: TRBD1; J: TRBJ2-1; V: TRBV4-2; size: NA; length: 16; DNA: TGTGCCAGCGGCCACCCCGGGGGACAGGGGAACAATGAACAGTTCTTC; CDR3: CASGHPGGQGNNEQFF
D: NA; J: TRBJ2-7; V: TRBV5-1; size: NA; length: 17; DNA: TGCGCCAGCAGCTTGGCCGAGGGCAGGAGGCGCCCTTACGAGCAGTATTTC; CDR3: CASSLAEGRRRPYEQYF
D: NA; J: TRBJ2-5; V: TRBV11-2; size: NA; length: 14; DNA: TGTGCCAACACCAGCCCCGGTAGGGGGGAGACCCAGTACTTT; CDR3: CANTSPGRGETQYF
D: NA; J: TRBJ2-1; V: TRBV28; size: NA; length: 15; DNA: TGTGCCAGCAGTACGGACTTAACATCTGGTAATGAGCAGTTCTTC; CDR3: CASSTDLTSGNEQFF
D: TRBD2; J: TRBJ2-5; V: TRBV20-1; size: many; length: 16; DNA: TGCAGTGCTACCAACGTAGCGGGAGAAGTACAAGAGACCCAGTACTTC; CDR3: CSATNVAGEVQETQYF
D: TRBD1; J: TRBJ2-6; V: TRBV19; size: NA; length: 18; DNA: TGTGCCAGTAGCATCCCGACAGGGATGACTTCTGGTGCCAACGTCCTGACTTTC; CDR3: CASSIPTGMTSGANVLTF
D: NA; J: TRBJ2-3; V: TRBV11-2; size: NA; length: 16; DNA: TGTACCAGCAGCAGAAGAAGCACAGGGAACGCAGATACGCAGTATTTT; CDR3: CTSSRRSTGNADTQYF
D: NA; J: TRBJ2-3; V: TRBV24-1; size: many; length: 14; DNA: TGTGCCACCAGTCCCGGGACAATCGGCCATACGCAGTATTTT; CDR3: CATSPGTIGHTQYF
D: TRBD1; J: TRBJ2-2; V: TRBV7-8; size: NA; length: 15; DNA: TGTGCCAGCAGCTTAGTAGAGCAGAACACAGGGGAGATGTTTTTT; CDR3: CASSLVEQNTGEMFF
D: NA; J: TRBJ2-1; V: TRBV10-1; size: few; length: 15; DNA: TGCGCCAGCAGTGAGTCCCCCAGTTCCTACAATGAGCAGTTCTTC; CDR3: CASSESPSSYNEQFF
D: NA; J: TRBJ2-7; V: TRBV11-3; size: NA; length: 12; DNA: TGCGCCAGCATCGGACAGTCCTACGAGCAGTACTTC; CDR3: CASIGQSYEQYF
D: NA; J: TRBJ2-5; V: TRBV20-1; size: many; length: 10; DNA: TGCAGTACTTACTCAGAGACCCAGTACTTC; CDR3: CSTYSETQYF
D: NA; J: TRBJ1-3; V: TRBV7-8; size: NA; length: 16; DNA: TGTGCCAGTAGCTTAGCGGCTGCGTCCTCTGGAAGCACCATATATTTT; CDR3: CASSLAAASSGSTIYF
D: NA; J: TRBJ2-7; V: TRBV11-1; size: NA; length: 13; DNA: TGCGCCAGCAGTGGGAGGCGATCCTACGAGCAGTACTTC; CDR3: CASSGRRSYEQYF
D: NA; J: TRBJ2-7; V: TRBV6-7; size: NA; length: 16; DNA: TGTGCCAGCAGTAAGGACACGCGGAGCCGGGGCTACGAGCAGTACTTC; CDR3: CASSKDTRSRGYEQYF
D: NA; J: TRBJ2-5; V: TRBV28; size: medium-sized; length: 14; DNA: TGTGCCAGCAGTCGGGACGTTGGGCAAGAGACCCAGTACTTC; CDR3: CASSRDVGQETQYF
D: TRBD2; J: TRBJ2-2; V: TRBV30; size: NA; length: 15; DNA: TGTGCCTGGAATGTACTAGCGGGAGACACCGGGGAGCCGTTTTTT; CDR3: CAWNVLAGDTGEPFF
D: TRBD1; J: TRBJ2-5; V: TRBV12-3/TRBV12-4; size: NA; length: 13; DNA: TGTGCCTGCAATTTGGTACAGGGGGAGACCCAGTACTTC; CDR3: CACNLVQGETQYF
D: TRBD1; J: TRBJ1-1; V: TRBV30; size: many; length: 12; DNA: TGTGCCAGACAGGGTTCGAACACTGAAGCTTTCTTT; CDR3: CARQGSNTEAFF
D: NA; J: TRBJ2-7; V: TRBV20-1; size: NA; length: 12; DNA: TGCAGAGCTAGTTCGCAGGACTACGAACAGTACTTC; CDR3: CRASSQDYEQYF
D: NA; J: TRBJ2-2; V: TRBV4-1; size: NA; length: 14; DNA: TGTGCCAGCAGCCTACCTACCCTCTCCGGGGAGCTGTTTTTT; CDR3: CASSLPTLSGELFF
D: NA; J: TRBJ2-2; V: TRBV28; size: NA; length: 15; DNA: TGTGCCAGCGGTCGAACGACAGAGAACATCGGGGAGCTGTTTTTT; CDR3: CASGRTTENIGELFF
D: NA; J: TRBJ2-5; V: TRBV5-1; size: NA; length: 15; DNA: TGCGCCAGCAGCTTGCATCAGGGCCAGGAAGATACCCAGTACTTC; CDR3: CASSLHQGQEDTQYF
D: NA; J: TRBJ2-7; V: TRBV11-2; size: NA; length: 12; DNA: TGTGCCAGCAGCAACACTAGGTATGAGCAGTACTTC; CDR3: CASSNTRYEQYF
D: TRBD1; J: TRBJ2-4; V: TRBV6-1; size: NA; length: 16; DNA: TGTGCCAGCAGTACCACAGGGGGGTACGGCGAAAACATTCAGTACTTC; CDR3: CASSTTGGYGENIQYF
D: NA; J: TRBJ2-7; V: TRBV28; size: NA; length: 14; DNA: TGTGTCAGCAGTTTCCAGGTAAACTCCTACGAGCTGTACTTC; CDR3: CVSSFQVNSYELYF
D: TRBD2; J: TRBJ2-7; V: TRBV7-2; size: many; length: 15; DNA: TGTGCCAGCAGCTTAGGGGGCGGCGGGAGGTTCGAGCAGTACTTC; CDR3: CASSLGGGGRFEQYF
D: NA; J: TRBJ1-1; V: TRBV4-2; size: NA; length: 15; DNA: TGTGCCAGCAATCAAGAGGTGATAGGGGGCACTGAAGCTTTCTTT; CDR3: CASNQEVIGGTEAFF
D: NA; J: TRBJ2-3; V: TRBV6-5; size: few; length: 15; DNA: TGTGCCAGCAATCCAGGACTACCGGGAACGGATACGCAGTATTTT; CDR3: CASNPGLPGTDTQYF
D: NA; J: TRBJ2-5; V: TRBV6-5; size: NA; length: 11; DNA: TGTGCCAGTTACGGGGCGGAGACCCAGTACTTC; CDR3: CASYGAETQYF
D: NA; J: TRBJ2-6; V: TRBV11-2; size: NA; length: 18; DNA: TGTGCCAGCAGCAACTGGGTACCATATCTCTCTGGGGTCAACGTCCTGACTTTC; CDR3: CASSNWVPYLSGVNVLTF
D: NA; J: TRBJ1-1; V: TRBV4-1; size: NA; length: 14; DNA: TGCGCCAGCAGCCACATATCTGAAGACACTAGAGCTTTCTTC; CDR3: CASSHISEDTRAFF
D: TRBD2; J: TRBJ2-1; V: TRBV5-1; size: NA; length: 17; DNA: TGCGCCAGCAGCTCCTCTCCCGGACTAGCGTCCCACAATGAGCAGTTCTTC; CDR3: CASSSSPGLASHNEQFF
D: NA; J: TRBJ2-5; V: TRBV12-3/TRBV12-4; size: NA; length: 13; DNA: TGTACCAGTCCGCTAGCAGGAGTTGAGACCCAGTACTTC; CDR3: CTSPLAGVETQYF
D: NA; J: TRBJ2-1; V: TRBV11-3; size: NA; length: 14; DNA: TGTGCCAGCAGCTTAGGTGTCAGCAACGATGAGCGGTTCTTC; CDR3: CASSLGVSNDERFF
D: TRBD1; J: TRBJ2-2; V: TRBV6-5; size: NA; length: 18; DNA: TGTGCCAGTAGGAAGGGACAGTGGTTTGGGTTGAACACTGGGGAGCTGTTTTTT; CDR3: CASRKGQWFGLNTGELFF
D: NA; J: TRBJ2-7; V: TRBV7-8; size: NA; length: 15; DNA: TGTGTCAGCAGCCTAGCGACGGCCAGCTCCTACGAGCAGTATTTC; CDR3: CVSSLATASSYEQYF
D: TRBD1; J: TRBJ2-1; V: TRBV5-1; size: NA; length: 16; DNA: TGTGACAGCAGCTTGGCCCCGGGACAGGGATACAATGAGCAGTTCTTC; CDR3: CDSSLAPGQGYNEQFF
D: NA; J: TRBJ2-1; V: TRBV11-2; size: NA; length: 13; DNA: TGCGCCAGCCGCCCAATGATTGAGGCCTCGCAGTTCTTC; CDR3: CASRPMIEASQFF
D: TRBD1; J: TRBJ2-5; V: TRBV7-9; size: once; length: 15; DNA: TGTGCCAGCAGCCCCGGGGACAGGGGGCAGGAGACCCAGTACTTC; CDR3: CASSPGDRGQETQYF
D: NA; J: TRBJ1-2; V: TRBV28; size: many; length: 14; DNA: TGTGCCAGCACCCCGAACAGGGCTGGCTATGGCTACACCTTC; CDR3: CASTPNRAGYGYTF
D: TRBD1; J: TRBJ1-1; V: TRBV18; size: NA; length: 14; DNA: TGTGCCAGCTCACCCAACAGGGGCGGCTCTGAAGCTTTCTTT; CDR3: CASSPNRGGSEAFF
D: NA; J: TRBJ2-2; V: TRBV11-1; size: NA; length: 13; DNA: TGTGCCAGCAGCTATTGGGACACAGGAGAGCTGTTTTTT; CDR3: CASSYWDTGELFF
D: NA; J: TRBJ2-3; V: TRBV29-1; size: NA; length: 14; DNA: TGCAGCGTTGTTCCGAGGACTGGCACATATACTCAATATTTT; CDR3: CSVVPRTGTYTQYF
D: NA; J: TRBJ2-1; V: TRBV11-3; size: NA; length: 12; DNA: TGTGCCAACAGCTTAAATGTCCATGAGCAGTTCTTC; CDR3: CANSLNVHEQFF
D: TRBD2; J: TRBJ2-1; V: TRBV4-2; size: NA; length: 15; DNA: TGTCTCAGCAGCCAAGTGAGCGGGGGGGCCAATGAGCAGTTCTTC; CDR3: CLSSQVSGGANEQFF
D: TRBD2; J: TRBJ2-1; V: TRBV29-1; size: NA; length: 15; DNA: TGCAGCGCGATCATAACTAGCGGGAGGGAGAATGAGCAGTTCTTC; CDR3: CSAIITSGRENEQFF
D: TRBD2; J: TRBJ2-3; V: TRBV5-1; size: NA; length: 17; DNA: TGCGTCAGCAGCGCGAGTGGGACTAGCGGGCCGGAAGATGCGCAGTATTTT; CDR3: CVSSASGTSGPEDAQYF
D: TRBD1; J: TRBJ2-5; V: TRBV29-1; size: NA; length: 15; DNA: TGCAACGCTGAAGCGGACAGGGGGCGAGCAGAGACCCAATACTTC; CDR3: CNAEADRGRAETQYF
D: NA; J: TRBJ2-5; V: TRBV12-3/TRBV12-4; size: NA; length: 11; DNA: TGTGCCAGCAGTTTAGAACAGACCCACTACTTC; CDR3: CASSLEQTHYF
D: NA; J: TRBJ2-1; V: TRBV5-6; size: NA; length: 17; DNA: TGTGCCAGCAGCTCGAATCTACAGGGGCGGGGGTACAATGATCGGTTCTTC; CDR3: CASSSNLQGRGYNDRFF
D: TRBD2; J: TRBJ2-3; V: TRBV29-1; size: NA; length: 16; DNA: TGCAGCGTCCGGGGACTAGCGGGAGGGAGGGCAGATACGCAGTATTTT; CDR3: CSVRGLAGGRADTQYF
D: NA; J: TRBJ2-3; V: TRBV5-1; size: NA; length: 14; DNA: TGCGCCAGCAGCTTTCACGAGATCATAGATATGCAGTATTTT; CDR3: CASSFHEIIDMQYF
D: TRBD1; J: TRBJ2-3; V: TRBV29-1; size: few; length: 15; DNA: TGCAGCGTTGACGGGACAGGGGGGGAAACAGATACTCAGTATTTT; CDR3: CSVDGTGGETDTQYF